This TCR beta chain was sequenced in a study of spatial heterogeneity in lung cancer. Turning to the study itself: Donation came from over 60 patients with untreated early-stage non-small cell lung cancer. Sequenced were any available follow-up PBMC samples, which had been obtained a median of approximately two years after resection. Fewer alpha-chain than beta-chain sequences were consistently detected.

In TCRdb, the 5' RACE reads were re-called with MiXCR into one record per CDR3 protein. The table lists about 11,000 distinct CDR3 sequences, about a tenth of them singletons. This CDR3 contains 14 residues. Germline values: CDR1 LGHNA, CDR2 YNFKEQ. Trimming removed 4 bases at V and 6 bases at J, with 14 bases between. The time point denotes: blood at routine non-recurrence follow-up after resection. Sequencing of whole RNA from tumor, nontumor lung or frozen PBMC involved no sorting. Ten or more counts support this clonotype. This clonotype was obtained from a female donor with early-stage non-small cell lung cancer. This chain uses TRBV4-2 with TRBJ2-3; no reliable D call. Source: PBMCs, taken at follow-up. The DNA for the CDR3 is TGTGCCAGCAGCCCAAGGACCATACTGGATACGCAGTATTTT. It codes for CASSPRTILDTQYF.